The subject of this entry is one T cell receptor (beta chain). The antigen it binds to is not known. No per-base quality is available; no much larger clone lies one base away. V trim: 4 bases; J trim: 3 bases; unmatched bases: 6. There are 15 amino acids in the CDR3, from cysteine to phenylalanine inclusive. CDR3 DNA only is kept here, 45 bases in frame from base 1. CDR1 MDHEN and CDR2 SYDVKM are derived from the germline V gene. This record comes from a study of tumor-infiltrating lymphocytes in primary liver carcinoma (TCRdb year 2017). For context, the study as a whole: The five patients, three men and two women aged 30 to 69 years, had hepatocellular carcinoma (four) or combined HCC and intrahepatic cholangiocarcinoma (one). The tumors of the five patients were staged as T1-T3 N0M0, with maximum diameters ranging from about 4.2 to 11 cm. Each sample produced about 3.5 to 7.13 million productive TCRbeta reads, and read depth showed no significant difference between tissue types. Across five regions of each liver tumor, along with adjacent normal tissue and blood, the study brought together TCRbeta repertoire sequencing, expression microarrays and whole-exome sequencing. A total of about 35 specimens from 5 patients, comprising roughly 25 tumor regions, 5 adjacent noncancerous liver tissues and 5 peripheral blood samples, were covered by TCRbeta repertoire sequencing. To link TCRbeta repertoire diversity to the local molecular phenotype, the approximately 24 tumor region samples were profiled with Agilent mRNA microarrays. Repertoires from technical replicates were highly reproducible, with mean shared-clone rates about 0.86 and correlation coefficients above 0.98. What the work shows at the level of the full study, not this receptor alone: Because sequencing covered only the TCR beta chain and unpaired alpha chains were not captured, true repertoire diversity is likely underestimated. The study included only four or five patients, and the authors note findings should be validated in a larger study. Pairs of tumor regions showed greater repertoire overlap (mean 36%) than tumor-adjacent pairs (roughly 17%) or tumor-blood pairs (approximately 14%), which is consistent with antigen-driven expansion. Only about 7-24% of top clones were found in all five regions of a tumor, suggesting spatial heterogeneity of tumor-infiltrating T cells. The top 250 clones accounted for a significantly greater share of the repertoire in tumors than in blood (p = 0.039). Because the samples were bulk and unsorted, CD4+ and CD8+ T cell repertoires could not be compared.

Total RNA and DNA were co-extracted without cell sorting from around 20-30 mg of bulk tissue using the AllPrep DNA/RNA mini kit. Between November 2015 and 2016, 4 or 5 patients in China with histopathologically diagnosed primary liver carcinoma had surgical resection. At the time of sampling, the patients had chronic HBV infection and had not received any treatment. Each tumor was sampled at five spatially separated regions: the superior, inferior, left-lateral and right-lateral poles and the tumor centre. According to histology, viable tumor cells made up more than 75% of every tumor sample. Fresh tumor and adjacent tissue pieces were bisected, with one half stored in RNAlater at -80 degrees C and the other half sent for histology. Starting from around 500 ng total RNA, TCRbeta-specific cDNA was produced by reverse transcription with a constant-region primer and ProtoScript II reverse transcriptase. Construction of the TCRbeta libraries relied on three nested rounds of multiplex PCR, following a slightly modified ARM-PCR procedure. The first two PCR rounds used multiplex TRBV1-TRBV30 forward primers with a Cbeta reverse primer, each for approximately 10 cycles. Sample barcodes and Illumina adapters were attached in a final 25-cycle PCR using Deep VentR polymerase. Before sequencing, amplicons between 200 and 500 bp were purified from gel using a QIAquick gel extraction kit. An Illumina HiSeq 2500 was used to sequence the TCRbeta amplicons with 250-bp paired-end reads. The authors' pipeline ran thus. Quality trimming of reads was performed with Trimmomatic v0.33, and paired reads were merged with FLASH v1.2.11 so that full CDR3 sequences could be recovered. V, D and J germline segments were assigned to the rearranged TCRbeta sequences by MiGEC v1.2.1b. Clonotype statistics, along with Shannon-Wiener diversity indices, were calculated using VDJtools v1.0.0. Except for diversity analysis, only each sample's 250 most abundant clonotypes were used in subsequent analyses to reduce sampling bias. Using fastp at Q25 and MiXCR, TCRdb reprocessed the public reads and kept productive beta chains. Rows matching on CDR3 protein sequence are summarized as one entry with the most common DNA and genes. The V and J calls shown here were made by TCRdb, not taken from the authors' results. The sample includes 80,000 or so distinct CDR3 sequences, with 65% to 75% observed a single time. The ten largest clonotypes hold roughly an eighth of the sample.

Sequenced input: liver tumor tissue from sampling region 4. The cell subset or site tag for this specimen amounts to: tumor region T4, right-lateral pole. The chain joins TRBV28 to TRBJ2-1; 7 bases in the middle match TRBD1. This receptor was identified in a woman in her fifties or sixties with primary liver carcinoma and hepatitis B virus infection. The DNA sequence is as follows: TGTGCCAGCAGTTCGCCCAGGGACAGCTACAATGAGCAGTTCTTC. Translated, it gives CASSSPRDSYNEQFF.